These 25 T cell receptor beta chains share one sample of origin, sequenced in a study of blood T cell repertoires in COVID-19. Generated by immunoSEQ multiplex PCR, the TCRdb table keeps only in-frame clones and is missing some. The sample records about 87,000 clones, around 88% being singletons. Sequenced input: peripheral blood. These receptors came from a human donor in a cohort sampled during active COVID-19.

J is TRBJ1-6 and V is TRBV6-6, with TRBD1 identical over 9 bases. V lost 5 bases and J lost 5; bases outside the gene matches: 4. Germline V gene lookup returns CDR1 MNHNY and CDR2 SVGAGI (reference sequence). The CDR3 contains 15 residues. The CDR3 reads CASSVQGADNSPLHF. CDR3 bases: TGTGCCAGCAGTGTACAGGGGGCCGATAATTCACCCCTCCACTTT.

This clone has only one observation. The chain links TRBV18 to TRBJ2-7; 12 nucleotides align to TRBD2. V dropped 6 bases and J dropped 4; count of bases not matched to a gene: 7. Germline assignment: CDR1 KGHSH and CDR2 LQKENI. This CDR3 is 15 amino acids long. The CDR3 protein is CASSRTSGIGYEQYF. CDR3 DNA sequence: TGTGCCAGCTCTAGGACTAGCGGGATCGGGTACGAGCAGTACTTC.

J is TRBJ2-7 and V is TRBV6-4; the match to TRBD2 covers 8 bases. In germline, CDR1 is MRHNA, CDR2 SNTAGT. Trimming took 3 bases from V and 3 from J; bases not matched to a gene: 7. The CDR3 spans 15 residues. The CDR3 protein is CASSEGPGGNYEQYF. CDR3 DNA sequence: TGTGCCAGCAGTGAAGGGCCGGGAGGGAACTACGAGCAGTACTTC.

The CDR3 loop reads CASSPFTGLAGDNEQFF. CDR3 coding DNA: TGTGCCAGCAGTCCTTTCACGGGACTAGCGGGAGACAATGAGCAGTTCTTC. The chain employs TRBV28 and TRBJ2-1, with TRBD2 matching 14 bases. Unmatched junction bases numbered 8, after V lost 5 bases and J lost 5 bases. Per germline, CDR1 MDHEN and CDR2 SYDVKM. CDR3 length equals 17 residues.

At least ten counts were recorded for this clone. J is TRBJ2-1 and V is TRBV19; 11 bases map to TRBD2. Trimming at V came to 6 bases and at J to 4 bases, leaving 14 bases not matched to a gene. Per the germline V gene, CDR1 is LNHDA and CDR2 is SQIVND (reference sequence). The CDR3 spans 18 residues. CDR3 residues: CASSQSPTSGGPYNEQFF. The DNA of the CDR3 is TGTGCCAGTAGCCAAAGCCCAACTAGCGGGGGTCCTTACAATGAGCAGTTCTTC. Based on the CDR3 plus reference TRBV19 and TRBJ2-1, the full variable domain is DGGITQSPKYLFRKEGQNVTLSCEQNLNHDAMYWYRQDPGQGLRLIYYSQIVNDFQKGDIAEGYSVSREKKESFPLTVTSAQKNPTAFYLCASSQSPTSGGPYNEQFFGPGTRLTVL.

V and J are TRBV6-2 or TRBV6-3 and TRBJ2-3; the D is unclear. Germline values: CDR1 MNHEY, CDR2 SVGEGT. This CDR3 is 14 amino acids long. The germline V and J ends were trimmed by 0 bases and 0 bases, with 4 bases remaining between them. The CDR3 loop reads CASSYSRSTDTQYF. CDR3 nucleotides: TGTGCCAGCAGTTACTCGCGGAGCACAGATACGCAGTATTTT.

This clone was observed a single time. The V gene is TRBV28, the J gene TRBJ2-1, with 10 nucleotides matching TRBD2. The germline V gene encodes CDR1 MDHEN and CDR2 SYDVKM. V lost 5 bases to trimming and J lost 4 bases; unmatched junction nucleotides: 8. The CDR3 has 16 amino acids. DNA for the CDR3: TGTGCCAGCAGTCTACAACTAGCGGGATCTTACAATGAGCAGTTCTTC. Translation: CASSLQLAGSYNEQFF.

The chain links TRBV28 to TRBJ1-4; 7 bases match TRBD1. Germline CDR1 MDHEN, CDR2 SYDVKM. This CDR3 spans 14 amino acids. Losses at the gene ends were 6 bases for V and 6 bases for J; bases not matched to a gene: 7. The CDR3: CASRNDRADEKLFF. DNA for the CDR3: TGTGCCAGCAGGAATGACAGGGCTGATGAAAAACTGTTTTTT.

The J gene is TRBJ1-1, the V gene TRBV9; 8 nucleotides match TRBD1. The V gene end was trimmed by 4 bases and the J gene end by 0 bases; junction bases not matched to a gene: 5. In germline, CDR1 is SGDLS, CDR2 YYNGEE. This CDR3 has 15 amino acids. CDR3 nucleotide sequence: TGTGCCAGCAGCCGACAGGGGCGGGTGAACACTGAAGCTTTCTTT. This encodes CASSRQGRVNTEAFF.

This chain joins TRBV9 and TRBJ1-4, with 8 bases that match TRBD1. There are 16 residues in the CDR3. From germline, CDR1 is SGDLS and CDR2 YYNGEE. With V trimmed by 3 bases and J by 8 bases, 12 bases remained unmatched. CDR3 loop: CASSARTGLNGEKLFF. Here the CDR3 DNA reads TGTGCCAGCAGCGCCCGGACAGGGCTAAATGGGGAAAAACTGTTTTTT.

In this sample, this clone turned up once. The V gene is TRBV10-3, the J gene TRBJ2-5; D might be TRBD1 (6 bases). With 6 bases removed from V and 2 bases from J, the gap between germline ends came to 16 bases. The germline V gene encodes CDR1 ENHRY and CDR2 SYGVKD. This CDR3 contains 15 residues. The CDR3, as DNA: TGTGCCATCAGCGATCGCGACAGGTTACAAGAGACCCAGTACTTC. It encodes CAISDRDRLQETQYF.

This clone was recorded once. V is TRBV21-1 and J is TRBJ2-1; whether TRBD1, the table's D call, matches the DNA was not checked. TRBV21-1 is a pseudogene segment. The CDR3 is 20 residues long. The CDR3, as DNA: TGTGCCAGCAGCAAAGGGGGTGGGACAGGGGACGGATTGCCCCACAATGAGCAGTTCTTC. As protein: CASSKGGGTGDGLPHNEQFF.

This clone was counted a single time. The chain links TRBV14 to TRBJ1-3, with D possibly matching TRBD1 (6 bases). Trimming took off 4 bases at V and 4 bases at J, with 11 bases between the two ends. Germline CDR1 is SGHDN and CDR2 is FVKESK. The CDR3 is made up of 14 amino acids. The CDR3 DNA sequence: TGTGCCAGCAGCCCAACAGGGCTCGGAAACACCATATATTTT. This codes for CASSPTGLGNTIYF.

V usage is TRBV28 and J usage is TRBJ2-7; possible D gene TRBD2, 6 bases. The CDR3 is 14 residues long. Per the germline V gene, CDR1 is MDHEN and CDR2 is SYDVKM. The ends were cut back, 4 bases at V and 8 bases at J, with 18 bases in the middle. This CDR3 reads CASSYENRRGKQYF. The CDR3 DNA follows: TGTGCCAGCAGTTATGAAAACAGGAGGGGAAAGCAGTACTTC.

The chain couples TRBV5-1 to TRBJ1-4, with TRBD1 as a possible D gene (5 bases). The CDR3 is 16 amino acids. The V and J ends lost 0 bases and 4 bases respectively, with 13 bases between them. In germline, CDR1 is SGHRS, CDR2 YFSETQ. In nucleotides, the CDR3 is TGCGCCAGCAGCTTGGGTTTAGGGGCCGATAATGAAAAACTGTTTTTT. Residues: CASSLGLGADNEKLFF. The variable domain in full, with the rest retrieved from reference TRBV5-1 and TRBJ1-4, is KAGVTQTPRYLIKTRGQQVTLSCSPISGHRSVSWYQQTPGQGLQFLFEYFSETQRNKGNFPGRFSGRQFSNSRSEMNVSTLELGDSALYLCASSLGLGADNEKLFFGSGTQLSVL.

This clone was seen only a few times. The chain employs TRBV28 and TRBJ1-6, with 7 bases that match TRBD1. Germline CDR1 is MDHEN and CDR2 is SYDVKM. The CDR3 covers 16 residues. With 1 base clipped from V and 6 bases from J, the junction kept 6 bases outside the gene matches. CDR3 sequence: CASSLFSGGGNSPLHF. DNA of the CDR3: TGTGCCAGCAGTTTATTCTCAGGGGGAGGTAATTCACCCCTCCACTTT.

The V and J genes are TRBV19 and TRBJ2-1; D might be TRBD2 (6 bases). Germline lookup yields CDR1 LNHDA and CDR2 SQIVND (reference sequence). With 5 bases removed from V and 6 bases from J, the gap between germline ends came to 23 bases. This CDR3 comprises 17 residues. CDR3 region: CASSRSAVGGRFNEQFF. As DNA, the CDR3 is TGTGCCAGTAGTCGGTCAGCCGTAGGAGGGAGGTTCAATGAGCAGTTCTTC.

V and J are TRBV18 and TRBJ2-4; D is perhaps TRBD2 (6 bases). CDR3 size: 13 residues. Per germline, CDR1 KGHSH and CDR2 LQKENI. V was shortened by 2 bases and J by 6 bases, with 8 bases between the two germline ends. The CDR3 nucleotides are TGTGCCAGCTCACCAGGGGAGGTAAACATTCAGTACTTC. Translation: CASSPGEVNIQYF.

This chain links TRBV7-8 with TRBJ2-2; no clear D. The CDR3 is made up of 14 amino acids. Germline CDR1 SGHVS, CDR2 FQNEAQ. The ends were cut back, 0 bases at V and 5 bases at J, with 7 bases in the middle. The CDR3 bases are TGTGCCAGCAGCTTAGCGTTGACAACCGGGGAGCTGTTTTTT. It translates to CASSLALTTGELFF.

J is TRBJ2-5 and V is TRBV11-2, with 8 bases aligning to TRBD1. Looked up from germline, CDR1 is SGHAT and CDR2 is FQNNGV. V dropped 4 bases and J dropped 5; count of bases not matched to a gene: 6. The CDR3 has 14 residues. CDR3 amino acids: CASSSGQGLETQYF. CDR3 nucleotides: TGTGCCAGCAGCTCAGGACAGGGTCTTGAGACCCAGTACTTC.

This clone was counted between two and nine times. The rearrangement joins TRBV3-1 (or the pseudogene TRBV3-2) to TRBJ2-6; 10 nucleotides align to TRBD1. The germline gives CDR1 LGHDT, CDR2 YNNKEL (reference sequence). The length of the CDR3 is 17 residues. J was trimmed by 1 base and V by 4 bases; bases with no gene match: 4. The CDR3 spells CASSPRTGGSGANVLTF. CDR3 sequence (DNA): TGTGCCAGCAGCCCTCGGACAGGGGGATCTGGGGCCAACGTCCTGACTTTC.

The sample holds one count of this clone. The chain links TRBV6-2 or TRBV6-3 to TRBJ1-1, with TRBD1 matching 12 bases. There are 15 residues in the CDR3. The germline CDR1 and CDR2 sequences are MNHEY and SVGEGT. Trimming cost V 6 bases and J 7 bases; bases outside gene matches: 9. The DNA of the CDR3 is TGTGCCAGCAGCCCCTGGGGACAGGGGGCTGTTGAAGCTTTCTTT. Residues: CASSPWGQGAVEAFF.

The V and J genes are TRBV30 and TRBJ2-3; TRBD2 aligns across 8 bases. J was trimmed by 0 bases and V by 1 base; bases with no gene match: 6. CDR3 length equals 16 residues. Germline V gene sequence: CDR1 GTSNPN, CDR2 SVGIG (reference sequence). The CDR3 here is CAWSGTSGPSTDTQYF. The CDR3 region has the DNA TGTGCCTGGAGTGGTACTAGCGGCCCTAGCACAGATACGCAGTATTTT.

The chain has TRBV6-6 and TRBJ1-1; 10 bases map to TRBD1. Germline assignment: CDR1 MNHNY and CDR2 SVGAGI (reference sequence). The CDR3 consists of 13 residues. J was trimmed by 8 bases and V by 6 bases; bases with no gene match: 6. DNA of the CDR3: TGTGCCAGCAGGACAGGGGGCGAGATAGAAGCTTTCTTT. It codes for CASRTGGEIEAFF.

The chain joins TRBV5-1 to TRBJ2-3; 9 nucleotides align to TRBD2. This CDR3 has 17 amino acids. Unmatched junction bases numbered 9, after V lost 4 bases and J lost 0 bases. Looked up from germline, CDR1 is SGHRS and CDR2 is YFSETQ. The CDR3 bases are TGCGCCAGCAGCACCCGACTAGCGGCCTCTAGCACAGATACGCAGTATTTT. As protein: CASSTRLAASSTDTQYF.